The 28 T cell receptor beta chains listed next were all sequenced from one sample in a study of blood T cell repertoires in COVID-19. TCRdb's copy holds only in-frame clones and misses some; the assay was immunoSEQ multiplex PCR. This table has a few hundred thousand clones, 80% to 90% appearing once. Sequencing was performed on PBMCs or T cells enriched from blood (not recorded which). All receptors come from a woman between 40 and 50 years old with acute COVID-19.

This chain joins TRBV7-2 and TRBJ1-5, with a tentative D call TRBD1 (5 bases). Germline V CDR1 and CDR2: SGHTA, FQGNSA. This CDR3 comprises 16 residues. The germline V and J ends were trimmed by 3 bases and 1 base, with 13 bases remaining between them. The CDR3, as DNA: TGTGCCAGCAGCTTTACAGGTTTTGGGAGCAATCAGCCCCAGCATTTT. This codes for CASSFTGFGSNQPQHF.

A word on this clone: Distinct nucleotide sequences in the sample also encode this CDR3. The chain links TRBV9 to TRBJ2-7, with D perhaps matching TRBD2 (5 bases). V was pared by 3 bases and J by 4 bases, with 5 bases between. CDR1 is SGDLS and CDR2 is YYNGEE in the germline V gene. CDR3 length equals 11 residues. This chain's CDR3 is CASSAGYEQYF. DNA of the CDR3: TGTGCCAGCAGCGCGGGGTACGAGCAGTACTTC.

The chain couples TRBV9 to TRBJ1-3; D is uncertain. The CDR3 is 16 residues long. With 0 bases removed from V and 0 bases from J, the gap between germline ends came to 10 bases. Germline-derived CDR1 and CDR2 are SGDLS and YYNGEE. The DNA for the CDR3 is TGTGCCAGCAGCGTAGGAGGGATTAACTCTGGAAACACCATATATTTT. This sequence encodes CASSVGGINSGNTIYF.

This chain links TRBV6-1 with TRBJ2-7; perhaps TRBD2 as D (6 bases). This CDR3 region has 15 residues. Germline lookup yields CDR1 MNHNS and CDR2 SASEGT. Trimming left V 3 bases short and J 6 bases short, with 18 bases between. The CDR3 loop reads CASSDSPGIGSEQYF. The CDR3, as DNA: TGTGCCAGCAGTGATTCCCCCGGTATCGGGAGCGAGCAGTACTTC.

The V gene is TRBV14, the J gene TRBJ1-1, with a tentative D call TRBD1 (5 bases). V lost 4 bases and J lost 7, with 13 bases in between. CDR1 is SGHDN and CDR2 is FVKESK in the germline V gene. The length of the CDR3 is 13 residues. CDR3 bases: TGTGCCAGCAGCCTCTCTCTCCAGGGTGAAGCTTTCTTT. It yields the protein CASSLSLQGEAFF.

The chain joins TRBV19 to TRBJ1-5; 9 bases are shared with TRBD1. Germline CDR1 and CDR2: LNHDA and SQIVND (reference sequence). V dropped 5 bases and J dropped 1; count of bases not matched to a gene: 18. CDR3 length: 20 residues. The CDR3 sequence: CASSFTGTGQWIGSNQPQHF. The DNA for the CDR3 is TGTGCCAGTAGTTTCACCGGGACAGGGCAATGGATAGGGAGCAATCAGCCCCAGCATTTT. Full variable domain (outside the CDR3, taken from reference TRBV19 and TRBJ1-5): DGGITQSPKYLFRKEGQNVTLSCEQNLNHDAMYWYRQDPGQGLRLIYYSQIVNDFQKGDIAEGYSVSREKKESFPLTVTSAQKNPTAFYLCASSFTGTGQWIGSNQPQHFGDGTRLSIL.

The V call is TRBV5-1, the J call TRBJ2-3, with a tentative D call TRBD1 (5 bases). Trimming left V 0 bases short and J 1 base short, with 18 bases between. CDR1 and CDR2 from the germline V gene are SGHRS and YFSETQ. CDR3 length: 18 amino acids. CDR3 coding DNA: TGCGCCAGCAGCTTGGGGGGCCGACAGATTGGAGGCACAGATACGCAGTATTTT. Amino acids: CASSLGGRQIGGTDTQYF.

The table lists this clone with a count of one. The V call is TRBV7-9, the J call TRBJ2-1; 10 bases are shared with TRBD1. This CDR3 contains 15 residues. Germline lookup yields CDR1 SEHNR and CDR2 FQNEAQ (reference sequence). The J segment lost 5 bases and the V segment lost 5 bases, leaving 6 bases of the junction unmatched. The DNA of the CDR3 is TGTGCCAGCAGCCACCGGGACAGGGGACACAATGAGCAGTTCTTC. Amino acids: CASSHRDRGHNEQFF.

This rearrangement joins TRBV15 to TRBJ1-4; the D gene is possibly TRBD1 (6 bases). The CDR3 covers 17 residues. Germline V gene data show CDR1 as LNHNV and CDR2 as YYDKDF (reference sequence). Trimming removed 0 bases at V and 5 bases at J, with 16 bases between. CDR3: CATSRDPQGKGNEKLFF. The CDR3 DNA follows: TGTGCCACCAGCAGAGATCCCCAGGGGAAAGGAAATGAAAAACTGTTTTTT. Looking up the rest from reference TRBV15 and TRBJ1-4 gives the full variable domain: DAMVIQNPRYQVTQFGKPVTLSCSQTLNHNVMYWYQQKSSQAPKLLFHYYDKDFNNEADTPDNFQSRRPNTSFCFLDIRSPGLGDTAMYLCATSRDPQGKGNEKLFFGSGTQLSVL.

The V call is TRBV4-3, the J call TRBJ2-5, with 9 bases identical to TRBD1. The CDR3 is made up of 18 amino acids. Germline V CDR1 and CDR2: LGHNA, YSLEER. Trimming removed 0 bases from V and 2 bases from J; junction bases left unmatched: 10. CDR3 sequence: CASSQDLGTGLGQETQYF. The DNA for the CDR3 is TGCGCCAGCAGCCAAGATCTAGGGACAGGGCTTGGGCAAGAGACCCAGTACTTC.

The chain links TRBV5-1 to TRBJ1-5; 7 positions match TRBD1. Germline loops: CDR1 SGHRS, CDR2 YFSETQ. V shed 2 bases, J shed 5 bases, and the junction held 1 base outside the gene matches. The CDR3 is made up of 13 amino acids. CDR3 in amino acids: CASSFDRDQPQHF. The DNA for the CDR3 is TGCGCCAGCAGCTTCGACAGGGATCAGCCCCAGCATTTT.

This chain connects TRBV20-1 to TRBJ1-1, with unresolved D. Germline V gene data show CDR1 as DFQATT and CDR2 as SNEGSKA (reference sequence). The CDR3 is 10 amino acids. V was cut by 6 bases and J by 5 bases, with 7 bases left in between. The CDR3 DNA follows: TGCAGTGCCCTAGCGACTGAAGCTTTCTTT. It translates to CSALATEAFF.

The V gene is TRBV24-1, the J gene TRBJ2-3, with 7 bases fitting TRBD2. Germline V gives CDR1 KGHDR, CDR2 SFDVKD. V gave up 2 bases and J gave up 2 bases; unmatched junction bases: 3. The CDR3 is 15 residues long. The CDR3 spells CATSDSGTITDTQYF. CDR3 nucleotide sequence: TGTGCCACCAGTGATTCCGGGACTATCACAGATACGCAGTATTTT.

In this sample, this clone turned up a few times. The chain employs TRBV27 and TRBJ2-7; 10 nucleotides agree with TRBD1. This CDR3 has 15 amino acids. The germline V gene has CDR1 MNHEY and CDR2 SMNVEV (reference sequence). Losses at the gene ends were 2 bases for V and 4 bases for J; bases not matched to a gene: 5. The CDR3 sequence is CASSLLGQGKYEQYF. The CDR3 region has the DNA TGTGCCAGCAGTTTACTGGGACAGGGGAAGTACGAGCAGTACTTC.

The V and J genes are TRBV19 and TRBJ2-4; 7 bases align to TRBD1. Germline V gene lookup returns CDR1 LNHDA and CDR2 SQIVND (reference sequence). With 9 bases clipped from V and 5 bases from J, the junction kept 7 bases outside the gene matches. This CDR3 is 13 amino acids long. DNA for the CDR3: TGTGCCAGCAGAGGGGACAGAGAAAACATTCAGTACTTC. It encodes CASRGDRENIQYF. Variable domain in full (rest from reference TRBV19 and TRBJ2-4): DGGITQSPKYLFRKEGQNVTLSCEQNLNHDAMYWYRQDPGQGLRLIYYSQIVNDFQKGDIAEGYSVSREKKESFPLTVTSAQKNPTAFYLCASRGDRENIQYFGAGTRLSVL.

The chain couples TRBV11-2 to TRBJ1-1; 10 bases are shared with TRBD1. Trimming took 1 base from V and 2 from J; bases not matched to a gene: 4. Germline CDR1 SGHAT, CDR2 FQNNGV. The CDR3 extends over 16 amino acids. The CDR3 here is CASSLAGTGVNTEAFF. The CDR3 DNA sequence: TGTGCCAGCAGCTTAGCCGGGACAGGGGTAAACACTGAAGCTTTCTTT.

This rearrangement joins TRBV27 to TRBJ2-4; D might be TRBD2 (6 bases). The length of the CDR3 is 16 residues. Trimming stripped 5 bases from V and 1 base from J, with 15 bases between. Germline V gene lookup returns CDR1 MNHEY and CDR2 SMNVEV (reference sequence). The CDR3 spells CASSPLGGTAKNIQYF. CDR3 bases: TGTGCCAGCAGTCCCCTTGGGGGGACGGCCAAAAACATTCAGTACTTC.

The chain has TRBV25-1 and TRBJ2-7, with no clear D. V was shortened by 3 bases and J by 1 base, with 10 bases between the two germline ends. Germline V lookup: CDR1 MGHDK, CDR2 SYGVNS. The CDR3 spans 14 residues. CDR3 amino acids: CASSDSPRSYEQYF. Here the CDR3 DNA reads TGTGCCAGCAGTGACTCTCCTCGGTCCTACGAGCAGTACTTC.

The chain couples TRBV4-3 to TRBJ2-1; no clear D. Germline CDR1 LGHNA, CDR2 YSLEER. The CDR3 consists of 12 residues. The V end lost 4 bases, the J end lost 10 bases, and 11 bases lay between the germline ends. CDR3 bases: TGCGCCAGCAGCCGCGTAGACGGGGAGCAGTTCTTC. Translated: CASSRVDGEQFF.

The CDR3 spells CASGQGVGEKLFF. The CDR3 coding sequence is TGTGCCAGCGGCCAAGGGGTTGGTGAAAAACTGTTTTTT. The rearrangement links TRBV28 to TRBJ1-4; D is possibly TRBD1 (5 bases). V lost 8 bases and J lost 7, with 14 bases in between. The CDR3 spans 13 residues. The germline V gene has CDR1 MDHEN and CDR2 SYDVKM.

V is TRBV24-1 and J is TRBJ2-3; perhaps TRBD2 as D (5 bases). V was trimmed by 5 bases and J by 4 bases, leaving 15 bases between them. CDR1 is KGHDR and CDR2 is SFDVKD in the germline V gene. The CDR3 length is 15 residues. The CDR3 region is CATSGLSDSPDTQYF. In DNA, the CDR3 is TGTGCCACCAGTGGCCTTAGCGATTCGCCAGATACGCAGTATTTT.

V and J are TRBV7-6 and TRBJ2-1; D uncertain. Germline values: CDR1 SGHVS, CDR2 FNYEAQ. Between the trimmed V and J ends, which lost 2 bases and 3 bases, there was a span of 5 bases. The CDR3 is made up of 13 amino acids. CDR3 DNA sequence: TGTGCCAGCAGCTTATTATTCTACAATGAGCAGTTCTTC. Its protein product is CASSLLFYNEQFF.

This chain links TRBV27 with TRBJ2-1; 11 bases are shared with TRBD1. This CDR3 comprises 16 residues. With 3 bases clipped from V and 6 bases from J, the junction kept 7 bases outside the gene matches. Germline V gene sequence: CDR1 MNHEY, CDR2 SMNVEV (reference sequence). For the CDR3, the DNA is TGTGCCAGCAGTTTTAGGTGGACAGGGGGCTTCAATGAGCAGTTCTTC. The encoded protein is CASSFRWTGGFNEQFF.

The chain joins TRBV27 to TRBJ1-1; D not certain. From germline, CDR1 is MNHEY and CDR2 SMNVEV (reference sequence). This CDR3 contains 14 residues. Trimming removed 6 bases at V and 6 bases at J, with 17 bases between. The CDR3 loop reads CASSSSGKGAEAFF. DNA of the CDR3: TGTGCCAGCAGCTCTAGCGGAAAAGGTGCTGAAGCTTTCTTT.

This clone was counted between two and nine times. CDR3 loop: CASSPGTRAGELFF. CDR3 bases: TGTGCCAGCAGCCCCGGGACTAGAGCCGGGGAGCTGTTTTTT. V usage is TRBV2 and J usage is TRBJ2-2; 8 nucleotides agree with TRBD2. Trimming at V came to 6 bases and at J to 6 bases, leaving 6 bases not matched to a gene. Germline V gene data show CDR1 as SNHLY and CDR2 as FYNNEI. This CDR3 has 14 residues.

The gene calls are TRBV19 and TRBJ2-1, with TRBD2 matching 16 bases. Losses at the gene ends were 4 bases for V and 7 bases for J; bases not matched to a gene: 16. CDR3 length equals 20 residues. Germline V gives CDR1 LNHDA, CDR2 SQIVND (reference sequence). CDR3 amino acids: CASSKPGLAGGKGSRNEQFF. CDR3 nucleotide sequence: TGTGCCAGTAGTAAGCCGGGACTAGCGGGAGGGAAGGGGTCTCGGAATGAGCAGTTCTTC.

J is TRBJ1-2 and V is TRBV28; D is possibly TRBD1 (5 bases). V was trimmed by 5 bases and J by 4 bases, leaving 11 bases between them. Germline loops: CDR1 MDHEN, CDR2 SYDVKM. The CDR3 covers 13 residues. CDR3 sequence: CASSVTGLYGYTF. The DNA for the CDR3 is TGTGCCAGCAGTGTTACAGGCCTCTATGGCTACACCTTC.

The chain carries TRBV7-9 and TRBJ1-4; D gene unclear. Trimming shortened V by 0 bases and J by 5 bases, and 10 bases separated the two germline ends. The germline CDR1 and CDR2 sequences are SEHNR and FQNEAQ (reference sequence). The CDR3 spans 15 residues. This CDR3 is CASSLAETENEKLFF. The CDR3 nucleotides are TGTGCCAGCAGCTTAGCGGAGACCGAGAATGAAAAACTGTTTTTT.